This T cell receptor beta chain was captured by sequencing in a study of cytomegalovirus exposure and HLA in healthy donors. Broader study findings: Presence/absence analyses assumed roughly uniform sequencing depth across donors, which may not hold.

Details on this clone: The antigen is undetermined.

Amplification used 60 Vbeta primers and 13 Jbeta primers. Some clones are missing from TCRdb's copy, which holds only in-frame ones; the method was immunoSEQ multiplex PCR. The table records some 190,000 clones, about four fifths of them present only once. The sequence came from a woman in her 30s in good health and CMV-seronegative. Source material: PBMCs.

The CDR3 DNA reads TGTGCCAGTAGTATCCCCAGGGGCAATGAGCAGTTCTTC. Translated, it gives CASSIPRGNEQFF. The chain joins TRBV19 to TRBJ2-1; weak D call: TRBD1 (6 bases). Germline V gene data show CDR1 as LNHDA and CDR2 as SQIVND (reference sequence). The CDR3 consists of 13 residues. V was trimmed by 3 bases and J by 6 bases, leaving 9 bases between them.